This TCR beta chain was recovered during a study of Ad26.COV2.S vaccination and SARS-CoV-2 variants. Study-level information: Ad26.COV2.S arm of COV1001 included the donor. Overall study findings and caveats: There was reportedly substantial breadth in spike-specific CD8+ and CD4+ T cell responses after vaccination.

This sample's treatment: about 20 received Ad26.COV2.S at low or high dose, single or two shots; about 5 received placebo; per-sample allocation not given. Collection of samples fell on day 63 after the first vaccine or placebo injection. Ad26.COV2.S expressed prefusion-stabilized spike from the original Wuhan strain. Germline CDR1 and CDR2: SGHDT and YYEEEE. This CDR3 comprises 12 residues. The germline V and J ends were trimmed by 2 bases and 9 bases, with 8 bases remaining between them. Points on this clone: Its target is unknown.

Sequenced by immunoSEQ multiplex PCR; TCRdb stores in-frame clones only, minus some. The sample carries roughly 500,000 clones, about 83% recorded once. The sequence was collected from a person aged 18-65 years who received the Ad26.COV2.S COVID-19 vaccine or a placebo. The specimen comprised peripheral blood, sampled in a trial of Ad26.COV2.S vaccine versus placebo. This chain connects TRBV5-6 to TRBJ2-2; D unresolved. In DNA, the CDR3 is TGTGCCAGCAGCTTTGTTAGCCGGGAGCTGTTTTTT. It is translated as CASSFVSRELFF.